This paragraph covers one T cell receptor (beta chain) sequence. TCRdb's copy holds only in-frame clones and misses some; the assay was immunoSEQ multiplex PCR. Altogether approximately 54,000 clones are present, roughly 90% being singletons, with the ten largest covering just under 40%. This sample was taken from a study of control samples from healthy donors and cancer patients. Germline assignment: CDR1 SGHAT and CDR2 FQNNGV. This CDR3 region has 19 residues. V trimming: 1 base; J trimming: 1 base; junction bases outside the gene matches: 6. This chain uses TRBV11-2 with TRBJ2-5; 16 bases align to TRBD2. The clonotype originates from a man between 45 and 60 years old with head and neck cancer. Sequencing input: PBMCs. The CDR3: CASSLALGLAGGGQETQYF. For the CDR3, the DNA is TGTGCCAGCAGCTTAGCCTTGGGACTAGCGGGAGGGGGCCAAGAGACCCAGTACTTC.